One and the same sample provided the 26 T cell receptor beta chains below, sequenced in a study of T cells in Graves' hyperthyroidism and ophthalmopathy. Researchers amplified the TCR beta CDR3 regions from RNA transcripts. The HTBI primer set drove a first-round RT-PCR of the TCR CDR3. MiXCR was run by TCRdb on the multiplex PCR reads, yielding one entry per CDR3 protein. The sample comprises 500,000 or so distinct CDR3 sequences, around 16% of which are singletons, and roughly 29% rests with the top ten. The material sequenced was blood. The receptors stem from a woman aged 25 to 45 with Graves' ophthalmopathy.

The chain combines TRBV7-2 with TRBJ2-1; TRBD2 agrees at 7 bases. Germline CDR1 SGHTA, CDR2 FQGNSA. This CDR3 has 17 residues. V lost 3 bases, J lost 6 bases, and 14 bases stayed unmatched. The CDR3 DNA follows: TGTGCCAGCAGCTTTGTGGACTCTTCCGCGGGAGCCAATGAGCAGTTCTTC. As protein: CASSFVDSSAGANEQFF.

This clonotype was found a few times. Given a much more abundant clone one base away, this may be a read error. V usage is TRBV7-2 and J usage is TRBJ1-4; 7 nucleotides agree with TRBD1. Germline lookup yields CDR1 SGHTA and CDR2 FQGNSA. The CDR3 is 14 amino acids. The junction had 11 bases not matched to a gene; V was cut back by 6 bases and J by 10 bases. The CDR3 nucleotides read TGTGCCAGCAGACTCGACAGGGCAGGGGGAAAACTGTTTTTT. Its protein product is CASRLDRAGGKLFF.

This clonotype has only a few counts. V gene TRBV24-1 combines with J gene TRBJ2-1, with D possibly being TRBD1 (5 bases). CDR3 length: 12 amino acids. Trimming pared 9 bases from V and 3 bases from J, leaving 8 bases between. CDR1 is KGHDR and CDR2 is SFDVKD in the germline V gene. The chain's CDR3 is CATHDSYNEQFF. For the CDR3, the DNA is TGTGCCACCCACGACAGCTACAATGAGCAGTTCTTC.

This chain links TRBV19 with TRBJ2-1, with D perhaps matching TRBD1 (5 bases). The CDR3 extends over 14 amino acids. Trimming left V 5 bases short and J 3 bases short, with 11 bases between. CDR1 LNHDA and CDR2 SQIVND come from the germline V gene (reference sequence). CDR3 region: CASSRQGVYNEQFF. CDR3 DNA sequence: TGTGCCAGTAGTCGGCAGGGTGTCTACAATGAGCAGTTCTTC.

The V gene is TRBV27, the J gene TRBJ2-2; TRBD1 matches 8 bases. The V gene end was trimmed by 6 bases and the J gene end by 5 bases; junction bases not matched to a gene: 11. CDR1 is MNHEY, CDR2 SMNVEV, per germline (reference sequence). This CDR3 contains 16 residues. The CDR3 bases are TGTGCCAGCAGGCCCGAAGGGACAGGACGGACCGGGGAGCTGTTTTTT. It is translated as CASRPEGTGRTGELFF.

This clonotype was counted many times. This chain links TRBV6-2 or TRBV6-3 with TRBJ2-5, with D hard to call. V lost 2 bases to trimming and J lost 5 bases, with 6 bases between them. CDR1 and CDR2 from the germline V gene are MNHEY and SVGEGT. CDR3 length: 12 residues. Written as DNA, the CDR3 is TGTGCCAGCAGTTACGTGGGGGAGACCCAGTACTTC. As protein: CASSYVGETQYF.

CDR3: CASAPPVSYNEQFF. As DNA, the CDR3 is TGTGCCAGCGCGCCCCCGGTTTCCTACAATGAGCAGTTCTTC. The J gene is TRBJ2-1, the V gene TRBV7-2; D is uncertain. CDR3 length equals 14 residues. Trimming shortened V by 8 bases and J by 1 base, and 12 bases separated the two germline ends. Germline CDR1 reads SGHTA; CDR2 reads FQGNSA. Combining the CDR3 with reference TRBV7-2 and TRBJ2-1 gives the whole variable domain GAGVSQSPSNKVTEKGKDVELRCDPISGHTALYWYRQSLGQGLEFLIYFQGNSAPDKSGLPSDRFSAERTGGSVSTLTIQRTQQEDSAVYLCASAPPVSYNEQFFGPGTRLTVL.

This clonotype was counted many times. This rearrangement joins TRBV29-1 to TRBJ1-1, with a tentative D call TRBD1 (5 bases). Trimming left V 1 base short and J 0 bases short, with 9 bases between. Per the germline V gene, CDR1 is SQVTM and CDR2 is ANQGSEA. The CDR3 consists of 14 residues. The DNA of the CDR3 is TGCAGCGTTGAAGTCGGGGCCATGAACACTGAAGCTTTCTTT. It is translated as CSVEVGAMNTEAFF. Full variable domain (missing parts from reference TRBV29-1 and TRBJ1-1): SAVISQKPSRDICQRGTSLTIQCQVDSQVTMMFWYRQQPGQSLTLIATANQGSEATYESGFVIDKFPISRPNLTFSTLTVSNMSPEDSSIYLCSVEVGAMNTEAFFGQGTRLTVV.

The sample holds many counts of this clonotype. The rearrangement joins TRBV6-1 to TRBJ1-1; D uncertain. CDR1 is MNHNS and CDR2 is SASEGT in the germline V gene. The V end was cut by 7 bases, the J end by 5 bases, with 14 bases between. The CDR3 loop spans 13 amino acids. The DNA of the CDR3 is TGTGCCAGCAAGCCGGGTATCGTGACTGAAGCTTTCTTT. Its translation is CASKPGIVTEAFF.

This clonotype was seen a few times. The genes are TRBV10-3 and TRBJ2-3, with 9 bases identical to TRBD2. CDR1 is ENHRY and CDR2 is SYGVKD in the germline V gene. The CDR3 totals 15 residues. V trimming: 4 bases; J trimming: 3 bases; junction bases outside the gene matches: 5. The CDR3 DNA sequence: TGTGCCATCAGTGTGGCGGGAGGGGTGACAGATACGCAGTATTTT. Encoded protein: CAISVAGGVTDTQYF.

The chain is built from TRBV20-1 and TRBJ2-2, with TRBD1 as a possible D gene (6 bases). CDR1 DFQATT and CDR2 SNEGSKA come from the germline V gene (reference sequence). Trimming stripped 8 bases from V and 3 bases from J, with 10 bases between. The CDR3 sequence is 12 residues long. The CDR3: CSTPGDTGELFF. The CDR3 region has the DNA TGCAGTACCCCAGGGGACACCGGGGAGCTGTTTTTT.

CDR3 residues: CASRLEETQYF. The CDR3 DNA sequence: TGTGCCAGCAGACTAGAAGAGACCCAGTACTTC. This rearrangement joins TRBV7-6 to TRBJ2-5, with a weak D call TRBD2 (5 bases). V lost 6 bases and J lost 3, with 5 bases in between. The V gene's germline CDR1 is SGHVS and CDR2 FNYEAQ. The CDR3 covers 11 residues.

This clonotype was found many times. The V and J genes are TRBV28 and TRBJ1-2; tentatively, D is TRBD1 (5 bases). Trimming stripped 5 bases from V and 2 bases from J, with 12 bases between. Looked up from germline, CDR1 is MDHEN and CDR2 is SYDVKM. CDR3 length equals 14 residues. The CDR3 spells CASSVEGRNYGYTF. The CDR3 region has the DNA TGTGCCAGCAGTGTGGAGGGACGGAACTATGGCTACACCTTC.

In its sample, this clonotype was seen many times. The chain couples TRBV30 to TRBJ1-2, with D tentatively TRBD1 (5 bases). This CDR3 region has 12 residues. CDR1 GTSNPN and CDR2 SVGIG come from the germline V gene (reference sequence). Between the trimmed V and J ends, which lost 2 bases and 5 bases, there was a span of 9 bases. The CDR3 reads CAWSQGRYGYTF. The CDR3 nucleotides read TGTGCCTGGAGTCAGGGTCGTTATGGCTACACCTTC.

This clonotype was recorded many times. J is TRBJ2-3 and V is TRBV28; 8 bases are shared with TRBD1. With V trimmed by 4 bases and J by 4 bases, 4 bases remained unmatched. There are 14 residues in the CDR3. CDR1 MDHEN and CDR2 SYDVKM come from the germline V gene. DNA of the CDR3: TGTGCCAGCAGTTCGACAGGGGTGGCAGATACGCAGTATTTT. Encoded protein: CASSSTGVADTQYF.

This clonotype was counted many times. The V and J genes are TRBV20-1 and TRBJ2-3; 8 positions match TRBD2. The CDR3 has 17 residues. CDR1 and CDR2 from the germline V gene are DFQATT and SNEGSKA (reference sequence). The trim removed 2 bases at V and 0 bases at J, leaving 10 bases unmatched. CDR3 sequence reads: CSARTPGGRASTDTQYF. The CDR3 DNA reads as TGCAGTGCTAGAACCCCGGGGGGGCGGGCTAGCACAGATACGCAGTATTTT.

This clonotype was seen many times. The chain uses TRBV20-1 and TRBJ1-5; D is ambiguous. There are 13 residues in the CDR3. Trimming cost V 6 bases and J 9 bases, with 18 bases left between them. CDR1 and CDR2 (germline): DFQATT, SNEGSKA (reference sequence). CDR3 amino acids: CSAKYVNLGPQHF. In DNA form, the CDR3 reads TGCAGTGCCAAATACGTTAACCTAGGGCCCCAGCATTTT.

This clonotype was seen repeatedly, ten times or more. The chain combines TRBV5-1 with TRBJ2-7, with a possible D match to TRBD1 (5 bases). Germline CDR1 is SGHRS and CDR2 is YFSETQ. The CDR3 contains 18 residues. V was cut by 2 bases and J by 7 bases, with 28 bases left in between. For the CDR3, the DNA is TGCGCCAGCAGCTTCGCCCTGGACACGGTTCATGGGTCATTGGAGCAGTACTTC. It is translated as CASSFALDTVHGSLEQYF.

This clonotype was seen ten or more times. The gene calls are TRBV6-5 and TRBJ2-2, with TRBD2 matching over 7 bases. The CDR3 spans 14 residues. Trimming cost V 0 bases and J 7 bases; bases outside gene matches: 2. Germline V gene lookup returns CDR1 MNHEY and CDR2 SVGAGI. This chain's CDR3 is CASSYSGGSGELFF. The DNA for the CDR3 is TGTGCCAGCAGTTACTCAGGCGGGAGCGGGGAGCTGTTTTTT.

This clonotype appeared a few times. J is TRBJ1-1 and V is TRBV19, with no clear D. The CDR3 runs 14 residues. V was trimmed by 6 bases and J by 5 bases, leaving 16 bases between them. Germline V gene data show CDR1 as LNHDA and CDR2 as SQIVND (reference sequence). Here the CDR3 reads CASRTLGRETEAFF. CDR3 in DNA: TGTGCCAGTAGGACTCTAGGACGGGAAACTGAAGCTTTCTTT.

This clonotype appeared many times. This CDR3 is CASSANNEQFF. The CDR3 DNA sequence: TGTGCCAGCAGTGCCAACAATGAGCAGTTCTTC. V is TRBV2 and J is TRBJ2-1, with D uncertain. The V and J ends lost 4 bases and 5 bases respectively, with 3 bases between them. This CDR3 has 11 residues. Germline CDR1 SNHLY, CDR2 FYNNEI. Full variable domain (outside the CDR3, taken from reference TRBV2 and TRBJ2-1): EPEVTQTPSHQVTQMGQEVILRCVPISNHLYFYWYRQILGQKVEFLVSFYNNEISEKSEIFDDQFSVERPDGSNFTLKIRSTKLEDSAMYFCASSANNEQFFGPGTRLTVL.

This clonotype showed up many times. The chain carries TRBV24-1 and TRBJ2-3; no definite D call. Germline V gives CDR1 KGHDR, CDR2 SFDVKD. CDR3 length: 15 residues. V gave up 3 bases and J gave up 6 bases, with 15 bases separating them. The CDR3 here is CATSDPTSPGDTQYF. In nucleotides, the CDR3 is TGTGCCACCAGTGATCCTACCTCCCCCGGGGATACGCAGTATTTT.

This clonotype was seen a handful of times. The J gene is TRBJ2-3, the V gene TRBV6-1; D uncertain. Germline-derived CDR1 and CDR2 are MNHNS and SASEGT. The CDR3 consists of 10 residues. V was clipped by 4 bases and J by 12 bases, with 8 bases between them. CDR3 sequence: CASSGARQYF. The CDR3 nucleotides are TGTGCCAGCAGTGGAGCTAGACAGTATTTT.

This clonotype occurred a few times. This chain joins TRBV9 and TRBJ2-5; D is perhaps TRBD1 or TRBD2 (6 bases each). Germline V CDR1 and CDR2: SGDLS, YYNGEE. The CDR3 runs 13 residues. The ends were cut back, 0 bases at V and 7 bases at J, with 10 bases in the middle. CDR3 sequence (DNA): TGTGCCAGCAGCGTAGATTGGGGGGCGACCCAGTACTTC. This sequence encodes CASSVDWGATQYF.

This clonotype was recorded at least ten times. The chain is built from TRBV28 and TRBJ2-5; no reliable D call. The ends were cut back, 8 bases at V and 4 bases at J, with 14 bases in the middle. This CDR3 spans 13 amino acids. Germline V CDR1 and CDR2: MDHEN, SYDVKM. In DNA, the CDR3 is TGTGCCAGCTCCGAAACCGGGCGAGAGACCCAGTACTTC. Translation: CASSETGRETQYF.

This clonotype has ten or more counts. The V call is TRBV20-1, the J call TRBJ1-5, with D unresolved. CDR3 length equals 17 residues. Trimming pared 3 bases from V and 5 bases from J, leaving 23 bases between. Germline V gene sequence: CDR1 DFQATT, CDR2 SNEGSKA (reference sequence). This CDR3 reads CSASSASTVHLDQPQHF. DNA of the CDR3: TGCAGTGCTAGTTCCGCTTCAACAGTCCACCTAGATCAGCCCCAGCATTTT.